Listed below are T cell receptor beta chains from one sample, sequenced in a study of follicular helper T cells after annual influenza vaccination. Measured with immunoSEQ multiplex PCR; TCRdb has only the in-frame clones, and not every one. The table includes 9,500 to 11,000 clones, 70% to 85% detected once. The sample consisted of CXCR5- memory CD4+ T cells sorted from blood, taken 6 weeks after influenza vaccination. These receptors were taken from an adult who received the influenza vaccine. CDR3s include the opening cysteine and the closing phenylalanine or tryptophan. Fields, in order: CDR3 length, clone size, V gene, J gene, D gene, CDR3 protein, CDR3 DNA. A D gene is named only where the DNA matches it firmly. Size tells how often a clone was seen (once, few, many) or the class of an expanded clone, and some rows leave it out.

cdr3_length: 14; clone_size: NA; v_call: TRBV2; j_call: TRBJ2-5; d_call: TRBD2; cdr3_aa: CASSGTSGRVTQYF; cdr3_nt: TGTGCCAGCAGTGGGACTAGCGGTCGGGTGACCCAGTACTTC
cdr3_length: 13; clone_size: few; v_call: TRBV6-1; j_call: TRBJ1-1; d_call: TRBD1; cdr3_aa: CASREGQGVSAFF; cdr3_nt: TGTGCCAGCAGGGAAGGACAGGGCGTTTCGGCTTTCTTT
cdr3_length: 16; clone_size: NA; v_call: TRBV5-4; j_call: TRBJ2-3; d_call: TRBD2; cdr3_aa: CASSLLRAGFTDTQYF; cdr3_nt: TGTGCCAGCAGCCTGCTGAGAGCGGGGTTCACAGATACGCAGTATTTT
cdr3_length: 18; clone_size: NA; v_call: TRBV4-1; j_call: TRBJ1-2; d_call: NA; cdr3_aa: CASSQVGRARLSNYGYTF; cdr3_nt: TGCGCCAGCAGCCAAGTAGGCAGGGCAAGACTCTCTAACTATGGCTACACCTTC
cdr3_length: 13; clone_size: NA; v_call: TRBV29-1; j_call: TRBJ1-5; d_call: NA; cdr3_aa: CSVVERAGQPQHF; cdr3_nt: TGCAGCGTTGTGGAGAGGGCAGGTCAGCCCCAGCATTTT
cdr3_length: 15; clone_size: NA; v_call: TRBV5-1; j_call: TRBJ2-1; d_call: TRBD2; cdr3_aa: CASSSTSGTYNEQFF; cdr3_nt: TGCGCCAGCAGTTCTACGAGCGGGACTTACAATGAGCAGTTCTTC
cdr3_length: 18; clone_size: NA; v_call: TRBV9; j_call: TRBJ2-1; d_call: TRBD2; cdr3_aa: CASSVGLAVLSSYNEQFF; cdr3_nt: TGTGCCAGCAGCGTAGGACTAGCTGTACTAAGCTCCTACAATGAGCAGTTCTTC
cdr3_length: 14; clone_size: NA; v_call: TRBV11-2; j_call: TRBJ1-5; d_call: NA; cdr3_aa: CASSLDGQNQPQHF; cdr3_nt: TGTGCCAGCAGCTTAGATGGACAGAATCAGCCCCAGCATTTT
cdr3_length: 18; clone_size: NA; v_call: TRBV6-1; j_call: TRBJ1-3; d_call: TRBD1; cdr3_aa: CASSEKGTGTNSGNTIYF; cdr3_nt: TGTGCCAGCAGTGAAAAGGGGACAGGAACTAACTCTGGAAACACCATATATTTT
cdr3_length: 13; clone_size: NA; v_call: TRBV30; j_call: TRBJ2-7; d_call: NA; cdr3_aa: CAWSETLTYEQYF; cdr3_nt: TGTGCCTGGAGTGAAACCTTAACCTACGAGCAGTACTTC
cdr3_length: 13; clone_size: once; v_call: TRBV4-3; j_call: TRBJ1-6; d_call: NA; cdr3_aa: CASSQDSGSPLHF; cdr3_nt: TGCGCCAGCAGCCAAGATTCAGGATCACCCCTCCACTTT
cdr3_length: 18; clone_size: once; v_call: TRBV30; j_call: TRBJ1-1; d_call: NA; cdr3_aa: CAWSVFGGIGESNTEAFF; cdr3_nt: TGTGCCTGGAGTGTTTTTGGTGGTATAGGGGAGTCGAACACTGAAGCTTTCTTT
cdr3_length: 13; clone_size: NA; v_call: TRBV27; j_call: TRBJ2-7; d_call: TRBD2; cdr3_aa: CASSRLARYEQYF; cdr3_nt: TGTGCCAGCAGTCGACTAGCGAGATACGAGCAGTACTTC
cdr3_length: 16; clone_size: NA; v_call: TRBV11-3; j_call: TRBJ2-1; d_call: TRBD2; cdr3_aa: CASSLAGTRSYNEQFF; cdr3_nt: TGTGCCAGCAGCTTAGCAGGGACTAGGTCCTACAATGAGCAGTTCTTC
cdr3_length: 13; clone_size: NA; v_call: TRBV19; j_call: TRBJ2-3; d_call: NA; cdr3_aa: CASKEAGTDTQYF; cdr3_nt: TGTGCCAGTAAAGAGGCAGGCACAGATACGCAGTATTTT
cdr3_length: 15; clone_size: NA; v_call: TRBV19; j_call: TRBJ1-4; d_call: TRBD1; cdr3_aa: CASSIGTATNEKLFF; cdr3_nt: TGTGCCAGTAGTATTGGGACAGCAACTAATGAAAAACTGTTTTTT
cdr3_length: 12; clone_size: NA; v_call: TRBV29-1; j_call: TRBJ2-5; d_call: NA; cdr3_aa: CSVGSSGETQYF; cdr3_nt: TGCAGCGTAGGGAGCAGCGGGGAGACCCAGTACTTC